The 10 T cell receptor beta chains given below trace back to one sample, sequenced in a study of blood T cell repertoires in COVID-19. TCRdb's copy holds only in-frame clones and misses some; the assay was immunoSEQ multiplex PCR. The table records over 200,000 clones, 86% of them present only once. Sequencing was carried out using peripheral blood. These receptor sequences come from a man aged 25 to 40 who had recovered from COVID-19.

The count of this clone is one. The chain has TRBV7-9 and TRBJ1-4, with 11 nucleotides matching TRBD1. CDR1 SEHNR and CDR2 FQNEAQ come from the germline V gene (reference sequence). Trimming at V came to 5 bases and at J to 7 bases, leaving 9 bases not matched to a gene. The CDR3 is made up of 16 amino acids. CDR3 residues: CASSQGQGVVSEKLFF. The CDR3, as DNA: TGTGCCAGCAGCCAGGGACAGGGGGTTGTCAGTGAAAAACTGTTTTTT.

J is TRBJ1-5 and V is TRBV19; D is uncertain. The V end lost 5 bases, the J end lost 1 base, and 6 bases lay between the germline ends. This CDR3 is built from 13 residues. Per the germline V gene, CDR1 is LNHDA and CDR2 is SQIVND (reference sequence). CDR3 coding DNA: TGTGCCAGTAGTGCGGGGAGCAATCAGCCCCAGCATTTT. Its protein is CASSAGSNQPQHF.

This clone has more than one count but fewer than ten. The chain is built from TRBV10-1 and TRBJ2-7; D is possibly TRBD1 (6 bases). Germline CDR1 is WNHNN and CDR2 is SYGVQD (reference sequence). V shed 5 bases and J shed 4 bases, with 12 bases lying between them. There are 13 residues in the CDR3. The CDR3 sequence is CASSSGTKYEQYF. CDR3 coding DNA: TGCGCCAGCAGTTCCGGGACAAAGTACGAGCAGTACTTC.

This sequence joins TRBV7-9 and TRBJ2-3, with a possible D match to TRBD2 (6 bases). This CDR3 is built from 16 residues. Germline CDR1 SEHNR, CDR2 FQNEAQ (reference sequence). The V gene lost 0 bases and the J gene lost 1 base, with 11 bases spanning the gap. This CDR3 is CASSLAGGAGTDTQYF. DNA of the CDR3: TGTGCCAGCAGCTTAGCCGGCGGGGCGGGCACAGATACGCAGTATTTT.

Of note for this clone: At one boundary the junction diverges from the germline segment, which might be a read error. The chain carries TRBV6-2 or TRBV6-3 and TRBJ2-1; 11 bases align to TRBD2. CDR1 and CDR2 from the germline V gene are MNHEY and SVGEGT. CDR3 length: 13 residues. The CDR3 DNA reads TGTGCCAGCAGTTCCACCTTAGCGGGGGGGCCAATCTTC. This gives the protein CASSSTLAGGPIF.

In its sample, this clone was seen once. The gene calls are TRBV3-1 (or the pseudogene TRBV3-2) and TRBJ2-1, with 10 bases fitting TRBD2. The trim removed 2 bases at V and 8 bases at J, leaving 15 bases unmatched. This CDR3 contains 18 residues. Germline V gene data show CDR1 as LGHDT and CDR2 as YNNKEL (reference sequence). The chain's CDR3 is CASSQKRGGGNAGDEQFF. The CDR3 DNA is TGTGCCAGCAGCCAAAAGCGGGGGGGCGGTAACGCAGGGGATGAGCAGTTCTTC.

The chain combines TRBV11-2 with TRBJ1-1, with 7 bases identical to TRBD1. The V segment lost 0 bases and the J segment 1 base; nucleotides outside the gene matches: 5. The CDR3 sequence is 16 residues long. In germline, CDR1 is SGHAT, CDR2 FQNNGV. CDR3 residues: CASSLEDRQRNTEAFF. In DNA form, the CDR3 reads TGTGCCAGCAGCTTAGAGGACAGGCAAAGGAACACTGAAGCTTTCTTT.

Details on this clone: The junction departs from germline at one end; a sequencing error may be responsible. As DNA, the CDR3 is TGTGCCACCAGTTTATATCAGGGGAGTAGCTATGGCTACACCTTC. Its protein is CATSLYQGSSYGYTF. The chain is built from TRBV27 and TRBJ1-2; possibly TRBD1 for D (6 bases). The CDR3 totals 15 residues. Germline CDR1 MNHEY, CDR2 SMNVEV (reference sequence).

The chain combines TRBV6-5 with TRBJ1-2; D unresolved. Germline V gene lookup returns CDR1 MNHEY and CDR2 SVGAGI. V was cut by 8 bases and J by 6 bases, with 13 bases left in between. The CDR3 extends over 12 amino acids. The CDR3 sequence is CASSGESDGYTF. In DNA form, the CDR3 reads TGTGCCAGCTCCGGGGAATCGGATGGCTACACCTTC.

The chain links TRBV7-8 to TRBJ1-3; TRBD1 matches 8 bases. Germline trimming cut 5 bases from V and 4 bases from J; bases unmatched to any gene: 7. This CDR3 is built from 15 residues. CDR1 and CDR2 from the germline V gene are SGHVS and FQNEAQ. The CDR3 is CASSRDRGLGNTIYF. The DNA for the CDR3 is TGTGCCAGCAGCCGAGACAGGGGTTTGGGAAACACCATATATTTT.